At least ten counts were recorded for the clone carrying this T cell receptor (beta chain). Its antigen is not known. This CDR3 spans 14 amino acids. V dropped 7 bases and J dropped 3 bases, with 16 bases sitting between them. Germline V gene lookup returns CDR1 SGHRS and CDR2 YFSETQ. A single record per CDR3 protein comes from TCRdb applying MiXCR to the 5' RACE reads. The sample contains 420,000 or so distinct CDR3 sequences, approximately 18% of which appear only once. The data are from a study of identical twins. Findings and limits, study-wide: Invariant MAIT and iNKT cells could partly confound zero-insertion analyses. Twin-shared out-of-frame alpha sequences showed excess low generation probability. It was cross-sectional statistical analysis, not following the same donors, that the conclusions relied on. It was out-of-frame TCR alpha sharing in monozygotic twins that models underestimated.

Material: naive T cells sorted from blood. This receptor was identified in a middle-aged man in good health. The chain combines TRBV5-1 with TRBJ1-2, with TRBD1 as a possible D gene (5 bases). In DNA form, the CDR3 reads TGCGCCAGCCGCACTGGGACGGTTTACTATGGCTACACCTTC. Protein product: CASRTGTVYYGYTF. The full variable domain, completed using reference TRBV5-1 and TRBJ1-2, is KAGVTQTPRYLIKTRGQQVTLSCSPISGHRSVSWYQQTPGQGLQFLFEYFSETQRNKGNFPGRFSGRQFSNSRSEMNVSTLELGDSALYLCASRTGTVYYGYTFGSGTRLTVV.